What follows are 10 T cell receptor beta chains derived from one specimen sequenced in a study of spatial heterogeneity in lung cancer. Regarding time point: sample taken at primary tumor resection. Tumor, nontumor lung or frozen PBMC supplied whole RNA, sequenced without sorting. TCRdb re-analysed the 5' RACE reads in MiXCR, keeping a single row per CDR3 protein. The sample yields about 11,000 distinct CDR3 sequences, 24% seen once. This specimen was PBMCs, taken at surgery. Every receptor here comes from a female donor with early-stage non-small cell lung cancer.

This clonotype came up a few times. The CDR3 sequence is CASSLAGPGDGELFF. Here the CDR3 DNA reads TGTGCCAGCAGCTTAGCAGGCCCCGGGGACGGGGAGCTGTTTTTT. The chain joins TRBV7-2 to TRBJ2-2; perhaps TRBD2 as D (5 bases). The germline gives CDR1 SGHTA, CDR2 FQGNSA. This CDR3 spans 15 amino acids. With 0 bases removed from V and 7 bases from J, the gap between germline ends came to 12 bases.

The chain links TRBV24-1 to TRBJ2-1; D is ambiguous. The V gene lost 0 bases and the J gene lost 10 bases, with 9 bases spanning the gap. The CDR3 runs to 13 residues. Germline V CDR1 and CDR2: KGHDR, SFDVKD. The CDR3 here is CATSDLLYPEQFF. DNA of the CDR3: TGTGCCACCAGTGATTTGCTCTACCCCGAGCAGTTCTTC.

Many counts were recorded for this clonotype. CDR3 DNA: TGTGCCAGCAGTGATATGGGTTGGAACACCGGGGAGCTGTTTTTT. Its protein is CASSDMGWNTGELFF. J is TRBJ2-2 and V is TRBV2; no reliable D call. Deletions cut 3 bases from V and 1 base from J, with 9 bases between. CDR1 SNHLY and CDR2 FYNNEI come from the germline V gene. CDR3 length: 15 amino acids.

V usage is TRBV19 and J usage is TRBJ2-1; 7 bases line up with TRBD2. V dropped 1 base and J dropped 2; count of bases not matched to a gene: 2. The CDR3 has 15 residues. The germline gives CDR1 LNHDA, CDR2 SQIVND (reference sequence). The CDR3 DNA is TGTGCCAGTAGTATAGGGCTAGCGGCCTACAATGAGCAGTTCTTC. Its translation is CASSIGLAAYNEQFF.

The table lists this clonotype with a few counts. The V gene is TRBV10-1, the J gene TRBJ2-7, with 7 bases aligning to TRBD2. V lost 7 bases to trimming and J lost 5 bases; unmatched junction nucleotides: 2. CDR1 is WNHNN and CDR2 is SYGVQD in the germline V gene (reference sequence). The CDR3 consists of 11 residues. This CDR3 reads CASTRGDEQYF. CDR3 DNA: TGCGCCAGCACCCGGGGGGACGAGCAGTACTTC.

The CDR3 loop is CASSAYSAYNEQFF. In DNA form, the CDR3 reads TGTGCCAGCAGCGCGTATTCGGCCTACAATGAGCAGTTCTTC. The V and J genes are TRBV2 and TRBJ2-1; the D is unclear. The CDR3 sequence is 14 residues long. The germline gives CDR1 SNHLY, CDR2 FYNNEI. With 6 bases removed from V and 2 bases from J, the gap between germline ends came to 11 bases.

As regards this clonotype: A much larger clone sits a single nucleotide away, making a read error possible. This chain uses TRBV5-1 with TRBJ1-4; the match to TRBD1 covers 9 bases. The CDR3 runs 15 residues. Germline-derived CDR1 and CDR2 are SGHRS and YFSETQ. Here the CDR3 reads CDSSSGTGSGEKLFF. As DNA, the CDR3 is TGCGACAGCAGCTCCGGGACAGGGTCGGGTGAAAAACTGTTTTTT.

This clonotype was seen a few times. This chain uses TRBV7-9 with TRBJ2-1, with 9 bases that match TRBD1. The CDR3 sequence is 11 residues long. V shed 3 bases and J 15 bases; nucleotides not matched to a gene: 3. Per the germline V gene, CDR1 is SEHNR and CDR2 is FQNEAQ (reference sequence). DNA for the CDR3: TGTGCCAGCAGCTTGGGACAGGGAAGGTTCTTC. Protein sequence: CASSLGQGRFF.

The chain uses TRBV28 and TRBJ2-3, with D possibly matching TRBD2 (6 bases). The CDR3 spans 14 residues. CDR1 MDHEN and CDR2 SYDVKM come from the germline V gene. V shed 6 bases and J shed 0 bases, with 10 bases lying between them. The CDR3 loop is CASRPGLSTDTQYF. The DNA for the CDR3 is TGTGCCAGCAGACCGGGACTCAGCACAGATACGCAGTATTTT.

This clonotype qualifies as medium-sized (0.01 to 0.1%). The CDR3 bases are TGTGCCAGCAGCTTAGGGGTAGGCGGCTCCTACAATGAGCAGTTCTTC. The encoded protein is CASSLGVGGSYNEQFF. The V gene is TRBV11-2, the J gene TRBJ2-1; D is unclear. The CDR3 runs 16 residues. Trimming left V 1 base short and J 0 bases short, with 10 bases between. Germline values: CDR1 SGHAT, CDR2 FQNNGV.